Below, 31 T cell receptor beta chains from the same sample are listed, as sequenced in a study of human T cells and chemical hapten exposure. The time point here: pre-sensitization, week 0. This sample's treatment: therapeutic diphenylcyclopropenone sensitization with weekly scalp DPC. TCRdb reprocessed the RACE reads via MiXCR and lists one record per CDR3 protein. The sample lists more than 80,000 distinct CDR3 sequences, about a tenth occurring once. Sample: whole blood, taken in connection with sensitization to the hapten diphenylcyclopropenone (DPC). The receptor source for this set is a woman in her sixties or seventies with alopecia areata. Some clones in this sample may be carry-over from other donors' samples.

The sample holds many counts of this clonotype. This chain connects TRBV5-1 to TRBJ2-2; D unclear. CDR1 and CDR2 (germline): SGHRS, YFSETQ. Trimming left V 2 bases short and J 1 base short, with 9 bases between. The CDR3 consists of 15 residues. The CDR3 DNA reads as TGCGCCAGCAGCTTTCAGGTTTTGAACACCGGGGAGCTGTTTTTT. It is translated as CASSFQVLNTGELFF.

Many counts were recorded for this clonotype. This rearrangement joins TRBV5-1 to TRBJ2-7, with 10 bases that match TRBD2. Germline V gene data show CDR1 as SGHRS and CDR2 as YFSETQ. CDR3 length: 16 residues. The V and J ends lost 0 bases and 7 bases, in that order; junction bases with no gene match: 10. CDR3 amino acids: CASSLDGSGGLREQYF. The CDR3, as DNA: TGCGCCAGCAGCTTGGATGGTAGCGGGGGGCTACGGGAGCAGTACTTC.

Many counts were recorded for this clonotype. The chain combines TRBV29-1 with TRBJ1-2; TRBD1 might be the D (5 bases). The CDR3 has 14 residues. The germline V gene has CDR1 SQVTM and CDR2 ANQGSEA. Trimming pared 2 bases from V and 0 bases from J, leaving 10 bases between. CDR3 nucleotide sequence: TGCAGCGTTGAAAATGGGGGAGCTAACTATGGCTACACCTTC. Protein sequence: CSVENGGANYGYTF. Using reference TRBV29-1 and TRBJ1-2 for the parts outside the CDR3, the full variable domain is SAVISQKPSRDICQRGTSLTIQCQVDSQVTMMFWYRQQPGQSLTLIATANQGSEATYESGFVIDKFPISRPNLTFSTLTVSNMSPEDSSIYLCSVENGGANYGYTFGSGTRLTVV.

This clonotype was detected many times. The chain combines TRBV11-3 with TRBJ2-1; no firm D call. V gave up 0 bases and J gave up 0 bases, with 6 bases separating them. The CDR3 loop spans 15 amino acids. Germline CDR1 SGHNT, CDR2 YENEEA. The CDR3 here is CASSLDPSSYNEQFF. The CDR3 coding sequence is TGTGCCAGCAGCTTAGACCCTAGCTCCTACAATGAGCAGTTCTTC.

There are many counts of this clonotype. The chain couples TRBV3-1 to TRBJ1-1; no clear D. Trimming stripped 1 base from V and 0 bases from J, with 6 bases between. The CDR3 totals 14 residues. CDR1 and CDR2 (germline): LGHDT, YNNKEL (reference sequence). CDR3 sequence reads: CASSQVFLNTEAFF. Written as DNA, the CDR3 is TGTGCCAGCAGCCAAGTGTTCCTGAACACTGAAGCTTTCTTT.

V usage is TRBV6-5 and J usage is TRBJ2-3, with 14 bases aligning to TRBD2. The CDR3 runs to 15 residues. Unmatched junction bases numbered 5, after V lost 4 bases and J lost 8 bases. Germline V gives CDR1 MNHEY, CDR2 SVGAGI. For the CDR3, the DNA is TGTGCCAGCAGTTCCGGACTAGCGGGGGGCGGTACGCAGTATTTT. This sequence encodes CASSSGLAGGGTQYF.

The table lists this clonotype with many counts. The chain links TRBV6-2 or TRBV6-3 to TRBJ2-7; D is perhaps TRBD2 (6 bases). The V end was cut by 7 bases, the J end by 3 bases, with 19 bases between. Germline values: CDR1 MNHEY, CDR2 SVGEGT. The CDR3 is 15 amino acids. CDR3 residues: CASNQDVVGGYEQYF. DNA for the CDR3: TGTGCCAGCAACCAGGACGTGGTGGGGGGCTACGAGCAGTACTTC.

This clonotype has a count of ten or more. The J gene is TRBJ2-7, the V gene TRBV10-1; 7 bases line up with TRBD1. V lost 6 bases, J lost 6 bases, and 8 bases stayed unmatched. Germline CDR1 is WNHNN and CDR2 is SYGVQD (reference sequence). The CDR3 consists of 13 residues. Here the CDR3 DNA reads TGCGCCAGCAGACCCGGACAGGATCGCGAGCAGTACTTC. This sequence encodes CASRPGQDREQYF.

This rearrangement joins TRBV10-3 to TRBJ2-7; D unresolved. The CDR3 is 13 amino acids. V was pared by 6 bases and J by 5 bases, with 14 bases between. Per the germline V gene, CDR1 is ENHRY and CDR2 is SYGVKD. CDR3 coding DNA: TGTGCCATCAGACCCACGGACCGGAACGAGCAGTACTTC. Amino acids: CAIRPTDRNEQYF.

This rearrangement joins TRBV15 to TRBJ2-4; tentatively, D is TRBD2 (7 bases). Per the germline V gene, CDR1 is LNHNV and CDR2 is YYDKDF (reference sequence). The CDR3 runs to 14 residues. Trimming pared 4 bases from V and 7 bases from J, leaving 14 bases between. The CDR3 region is CATSTLGGANIQYF. In DNA, the CDR3 is TGTGCCACCAGCACCCTAGGGGGGGCTAACATTCAGTACTTC.

This clonotype was seen ten or more times. This chain connects TRBV5-1 to TRBJ2-6, with D possibly TRBD1 on 6 matching bases. The CDR3 sequence is 15 residues long. Germline V lookup: CDR1 SGHRS, CDR2 YFSETQ. V lost 5 bases and J lost 2, with 11 bases in between. CDR3 coding DNA: TGCGCCAGCAGTCTTACAGGGACTGGGGCCAACGTCCTGACTTTC. It yields the protein CASSLTGTGANVLTF.

This clonotype was recorded many times. CDR3 DNA: TGCAGTGCTGGGGACAGTAGGACCTACAATGAGCAGTTCTTC. As protein: CSAGDSRTYNEQFF. The chain links TRBV20-1 to TRBJ2-1; 7 nucleotides agree with TRBD1. Losses at the gene ends were 5 bases for V and 2 bases for J; bases not matched to a gene: 6. Germline V gives CDR1 DFQATT, CDR2 SNEGSKA (reference sequence). There are 14 residues in the CDR3.

The J gene is TRBJ2-7, the V gene TRBV13; D may be TRBD2 (6 bases). There are 12 residues in the CDR3. V was pared by 5 bases and J by 5 bases, with 10 bases between. CDR1 and CDR2 from the germline V gene are PRHDT and FYEKMQ (reference sequence). CDR3: CASSPPGDEQYF. The CDR3 coding sequence is TGTGCCAGCAGCCCCCCGGGGGACGAGCAGTACTTC.

This clonotype was found many times. V usage is TRBV29-1 and J usage is TRBJ2-3; D may be TRBD2 (7 bases). Germline values: CDR1 SQVTM, CDR2 ANQGSEA. Trimming took off 2 bases at V and 4 bases at J, with 19 bases between the two ends. The CDR3 has 16 amino acids. CDR3 residues: CSVEYLGGGGADTQYF. CDR3 sequence (DNA): TGCAGCGTTGAATACCTGGGAGGGGGGGGCGCAGATACGCAGTATTTT.

Many counts were recorded for this clonotype. CDR3 sequence reads: CASSKPTGMPGELFF. The CDR3 DNA reads as TGTGCCAGTAGTAAGCCGACAGGGATGCCCGGGGAGCTGTTTTTT. The V gene is TRBV19, the J gene TRBJ2-2, with 7 nucleotides matching TRBD1. There are 15 residues in the CDR3. The V gene's germline CDR1 is LNHDA and CDR2 SQIVND (reference sequence). Trimming took 4 bases from V and 6 from J; bases not matched to a gene: 8.

This clonotype has only a few counts. CDR3 sequence: CASSLVRESQYF. CDR3 bases: TGTGCCAGCAGCCTGGTTAGGGAGTCCCAGTACTTC. The rearrangement links TRBV5-4 to TRBJ2-5, with D perhaps matching TRBD2 (5 bases). The V gene's germline CDR1 is SGHNT and CDR2 YYREEE (reference sequence). The CDR3 has 12 amino acids. Trimming took 4 bases from V and 9 from J, leaving 13 bases between them.

The rearrangement joins TRBV30 to TRBJ2-7, with D hard to call. Germline V gene data show CDR1 as GTSNPN and CDR2 as SVGIG (reference sequence). CDR3 length: 11 residues. Trimming left V 2 bases short and J 3 bases short, with 5 bases between. The CDR3 region has the DNA TGTGCCTGGAGTACCTACTACGAGCAGTACTTC. Protein sequence: CAWSTYYEQYF.

At least ten counts were recorded for this clonotype. CDR3 protein: CASSDGGASNEQFF. The DNA of the CDR3 is TGTGCCAGCAGCGACGGGGGGGCGTCAAATGAGCAGTTCTTC. The V gene is TRBV11-2, the J gene TRBJ2-1; 8 bases are shared with TRBD2. This CDR3 spans 14 amino acids. Trimming removed 5 bases from V and 7 bases from J; junction bases left unmatched: 7. Looked up from germline, CDR1 is SGHAT and CDR2 is FQNNGV.

This clonotype has at least ten counts. The rearrangement links TRBV5-1 to TRBJ1-1, with D perhaps TRBD1 (5 bases). There are 15 residues in the CDR3. Per germline, CDR1 SGHRS and CDR2 YFSETQ. Trimming shortened V by 4 bases and J by 6 bases, and 19 bases separated the two germline ends. The CDR3 DNA follows: TGCGCCAGCAGCCTAATGGGGGGAGTTGGCTCTGAAGCTTTCTTT. Its translation is CASSLMGGVGSEAFF.

The chain carries TRBV29-1 and TRBJ1-2; no definite D call. The germline CDR1 and CDR2 sequences are SQVTM and ANQGSEA. The ends were cut back, 4 bases at V and 3 bases at J, with 12 bases in the middle. The CDR3 is made up of 13 amino acids. The CDR3 DNA is TGCAGCGTTGTTTGGACGGGATACTATGGCTACACCTTC. This sequence encodes CSVVWTGYYGYTF. The entire variable domain, with the rest obtained from reference TRBV29-1 and TRBJ1-2, is as follows: SAVISQKPSRDICQRGTSLTIQCQVDSQVTMMFWYRQQPGQSLTLIATANQGSEATYESGFVIDKFPISRPNLTFSTLTVSNMSPEDSSIYLCSVVWTGYYGYTFGSGTRLTVV.

J is TRBJ2-3 and V is TRBV7-8, with D hard to call. The CDR3 is made up of 12 amino acids. The V and J ends lost 5 bases and 2 bases respectively, with 5 bases between them. Germline CDR1 and CDR2: SGHVS and FQNEAQ. The CDR3 here is CASSRHTDTQYF. The CDR3 DNA reads as TGTGCCAGCAGCCGGCACACAGATACGCAGTATTTT.

This clonotype came up a few times. V gene TRBV4-1 combines with J gene TRBJ2-1; maybe TRBD1 (6 bases). Germline CDR1 and CDR2: MGHRA and YSYEKL. Trimming stripped 6 bases from V and 9 bases from J, with 15 bases between. The CDR3 is 13 residues long. The CDR3: CASSFTGFAEQFF. The CDR3, as DNA: TGCGCCAGCAGTTTCACAGGGTTCGCTGAGCAGTTCTTC.

This clonotype was observed at least ten times. The chain has TRBV29-1 and TRBJ1-2, with 8 bases aligning to TRBD1. With 6 bases clipped from V and 7 bases from J, the junction kept 10 bases outside the gene matches. CDR3 size: 13 residues. Germline V CDR1 and CDR2: SQVTM, ANQGSEA. The CDR3 DNA reads TGCAGCGTAGAGACAGGGGTTGGGTTTGGCTACACCTTC. Translation gives CSVETGVGFGYTF. The full variable domain, its missing parts supplied by reference TRBV29-1 and TRBJ1-2, is SAVISQKPSRDICQRGTSLTIQCQVDSQVTMMFWYRQQPGQSLTLIATANQGSEATYESGFVIDKFPISRPNLTFSTLTVSNMSPEDSSIYLCSVETGVGFGYTFGSGTRLTVV.

This clonotype was detected a few times. This chain links TRBV21-1 with TRBJ2-5; TRBD1 is the table's D call and was not checked against the DNA. TRBV21-1 is a pseudogene. The CDR3 loop spans 15 amino acids. The CDR3 loop reads CASSNKNRGQETQYF. The CDR3 DNA is TGTGCCAGCAGCAATAAGAACAGGGGACAAGAGACCCAGTACTTC.

This chain joins TRBV5-6 and TRBJ2-3; no clear D gene. V was shortened by 6 bases and J by 0 bases, with 5 bases between the two germline ends. CDR1 is SGHDT, CDR2 YYEEEE, per germline. This CDR3 has 12 amino acids. CDR3 protein: CASMESTDTQYF. CDR3 nucleotides: TGTGCCAGCATGGAGAGCACAGATACGCAGTATTTT.

The chain recombines TRBV20-1 with TRBJ2-7; TRBD1 matches 8 bases. The CDR3 consists of 16 residues. Germline assignment: CDR1 DFQATT and CDR2 SNEGSKA (reference sequence). V shed 1 base and J 5 bases; nucleotides not matched to a gene: 13. The CDR3 sequence: CSARGTTGDAGHEQYF. The DNA of the CDR3 is TGCAGTGCTAGAGGAACGACAGGGGACGCGGGCCACGAGCAGTACTTC.

This clonotype was counted many times. The V gene is TRBV7-6, the J gene TRBJ2-5; 7 nucleotides agree with TRBD1. Germline trimming cut 5 bases from V and 2 bases from J; bases unmatched to any gene: 2. The CDR3 covers 13 residues. The germline gives CDR1 SGHVS, CDR2 FNYEAQ. For the CDR3, the DNA is TGTGCCAGCAGCACGACAGGGCAAGAGACCCAGTACTTC. This translates into CASSTTGQETQYF.

In its sample, this clonotype was seen a few times. This chain connects TRBV29-1 to TRBJ1-1, with D tentatively TRBD1 (5 bases). Deletions cut 7 bases from V and 4 bases from J, with 22 bases between. Germline CDR1 is SQVTM and CDR2 is ANQGSEA. This CDR3 has 15 amino acids. Here the CDR3 reads CSAFRDHQLGTEAFF. CDR3 nucleotides: TGCAGCGCTTTCAGGGACCACCAACTGGGCACTGAAGCTTTCTTT.

Ten or more counts support this clonotype. V is TRBV18 and J is TRBJ2-7; D is possibly TRBD1 (7 bases). Trimming stripped 6 bases from V and 2 bases from J, with 14 bases between. The CDR3 has 14 residues. CDR1 is KGHSH and CDR2 is LQKENI in the germline V gene. CDR3 region: CASSSGGGAYEQYF. CDR3 DNA: TGTGCCAGCTCCAGTGGAGGGGGCGCCTACGAGCAGTACTTC.

There are a few counts of this clonotype. The chain couples TRBV7-2 to TRBJ1-3; D is uncertain. Trimming cost V 5 bases and J 4 bases, with 9 bases left between them. This CDR3 comprises 13 residues. CDR1 and CDR2 (germline): SGHTA, FQGNSA. The CDR3 here is CASSPQEGNTIYF. In nucleotides, the CDR3 is TGTGCCAGCAGCCCCCAGGAGGGAAACACCATATATTTT.

This clonotype was seen ten or more times. The gene calls are TRBV3-1 and TRBJ2-2; D may correspond to TRBD1 or TRBD2 (5 bases each). The V end was cut by 3 bases, the J end by 6 bases, with 17 bases between. CDR3 size: 16 residues. Germline loops: CDR1 LGHDT, CDR2 YNNKEL (reference sequence). CDR3 in DNA: TGTGCCAGCAGCCAGCCGGGGACCTCGCGGGCCGGGGAGCTGTTTTTT. Its translation: CASSQPGTSRAGELFF.